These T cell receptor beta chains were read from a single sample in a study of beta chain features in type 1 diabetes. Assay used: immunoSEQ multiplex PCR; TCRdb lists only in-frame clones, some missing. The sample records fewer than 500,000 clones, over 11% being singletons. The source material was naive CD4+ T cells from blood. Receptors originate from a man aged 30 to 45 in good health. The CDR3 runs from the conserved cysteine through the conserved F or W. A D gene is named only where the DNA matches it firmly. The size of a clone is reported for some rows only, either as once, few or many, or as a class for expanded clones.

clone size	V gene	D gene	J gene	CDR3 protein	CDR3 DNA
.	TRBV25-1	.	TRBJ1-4	CASSEFFREKLFF	TGTGCCAGCAGTGAATTTTTCCGGGAAAAACTGTTTTTT
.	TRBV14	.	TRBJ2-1	CASRGRDSYNEQFF	TGTGCCAGCAGAGGGCGGGACTCCTACAATGAGCAGTTCTTC
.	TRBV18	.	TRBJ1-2	CASSPVKGVNYGYTF	TGTGCCAGCTCACCAGTAAAGGGGGTTAACTATGGCTACACCTTC
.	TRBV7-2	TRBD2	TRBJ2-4	CASSLAGGTKNIQYF	TGTGCCAGCAGCTTAGCGGGAGGGACCAAAAACATTCAGTACTTC
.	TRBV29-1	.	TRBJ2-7	CSVVPTAYEQYF	TGCAGCGTTGTACCGACTGCCTACGAGCAGTACTTC
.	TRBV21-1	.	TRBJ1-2	CASSKGQGGYTF	TGTGCCAGCAGCAAAGGGCAGGGCGGCTACACCTTC
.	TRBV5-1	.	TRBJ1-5	CASSPEGGQPQHF	TGCGCCAGCAGCCCGGAGGGGGGCCAGCCCCAGCATTTT
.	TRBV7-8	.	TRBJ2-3	CASSPSTTDTQYF	TGTGCCAGCAGCCCATCGACCACAGATACGCAGTATTTT
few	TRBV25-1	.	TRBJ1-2	CASSERGYGYTF	TGTGCCAGCAGTGAAAGGGGGTATGGCTACACCTTC
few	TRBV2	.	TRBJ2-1	CASSEAGEQFF	TGTGCCAGCAGTGAAGCGGGGGAGCAGTTCTTC
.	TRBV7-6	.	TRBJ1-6	CASSLLPATGSNSPLHF	TGTGCCAGCAGCTTGCTCCCCGCGACAGGATCCAATTCACCCCTCCACTTT
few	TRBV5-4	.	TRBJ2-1	CASSLVQGPYNEQFF	TGTGCCAGCAGCTTGGTTCAGGGTCCGTACAATGAGCAGTTCTTC
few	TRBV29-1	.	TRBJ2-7	CSAAGSPTYEQYF	TGCAGCGCTGCCGGTAGCCCGACCTACGAGCAGTACTTC
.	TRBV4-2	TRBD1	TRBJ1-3	CASSREGQKVVLSGNTIYF	TGTGCCAGCAGCCGGGAGGGACAGAAGGTAGTCCTGTCTGGAAACACCATATATTTT
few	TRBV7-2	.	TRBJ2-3	CASSLAMTSRGDTQYF	TGTGCCAGCAGCTTAGCAATGACTAGTAGGGGGGATACGCAGTATTTT
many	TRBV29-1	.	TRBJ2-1	CSVGRPYNEQFF	TGCAGCGTTGGACGGCCGTACAATGAGCAGTTCTTC
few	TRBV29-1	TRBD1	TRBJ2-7	CSVGTGAYEQYF	TGCAGCGTGGGGACAGGGGCCTACGAGCAGTACTTC
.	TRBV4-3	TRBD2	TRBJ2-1	CASSQTVAGSYNEQFF	TGCGCCAGCAGCCAGACGGTAGCGGGCTCCTACAATGAGCAGTTCTTC
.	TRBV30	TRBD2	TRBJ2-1	CAWSRGLAGQIKNEQFF	TGTGCCTGGAGTCGGGGACTAGCGGGACAAATTAAGAATGAGCAGTTCTTC
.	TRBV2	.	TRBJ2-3	CASSEGTAVNTQYF	TGTGCCAGCAGTGAAGGGACTGCCGTCAATACGCAGTATTTT
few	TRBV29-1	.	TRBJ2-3	CSAVEGGTDTQYF	TGCAGCGCGGTGGAGGGCGGCACAGATACGCAGTATTTT
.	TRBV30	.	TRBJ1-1	CAWSVRRRGTEAFF	TGTGCCTGGAGTGTACGGAGGAGAGGCACTGAAGCTTTCTTT
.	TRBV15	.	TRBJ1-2	CATSRKGVTNYGYTF	TGTGCCACCAGCCGGAAGGGGGTCACTAACTATGGCTACACCTTC
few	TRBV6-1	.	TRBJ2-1	CASSDRRGTTEQFF	TGTGCCAGCAGTGACCGAAGGGGGACAACTGAGCAGTTCTTC
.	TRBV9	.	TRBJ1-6	CASSVALDRTLHF	TGTGCCAGCAGCGTAGCTCTGGACCGCACCCTCCACTTT
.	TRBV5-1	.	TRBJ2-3	CASSLSLASTDTQYF	TGCGCCAGCAGCTTGTCCCTAGCGAGCACAGATACGCAGTATTTT
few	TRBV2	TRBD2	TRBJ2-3	CASSDRTPGLAGRPQYF	TGTGCCAGCAGTGACCGAACTCCGGGACTAGCGGGAAGGCCACAGTATTTT
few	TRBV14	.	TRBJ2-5	CASSPAETQYF	TGTGCCAGCAGCCCAGCGGAGACCCAGTACTTC
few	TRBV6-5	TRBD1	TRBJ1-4	CASRAEQGAREKLFF	TGTGCCAGCAGGGCTGAGCAGGGGGCAAGGGAAAAACTGTTTTTT
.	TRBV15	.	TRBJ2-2	CATSRDQGMNTGELFF	TGTGCCACCAGCAGAGATCAGGGTATGAACACCGGGGAGCTGTTTTTT
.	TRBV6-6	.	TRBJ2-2	CASIYGTSPGELFF	TGTGCCAGCATTTACGGGACATCCCCCGGGGAGCTGTTTTTT
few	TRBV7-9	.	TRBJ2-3	CASSLATLAQAGDTQYF	TGTGCCAGCAGCTTAGCGACCCTAGCTCAAGCGGGAGATACGCAGTATTTT
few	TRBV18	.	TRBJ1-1	CASSLQTVNTEAFF	TGTGCCAGCTCACTTCAAACAGTGAACACTGAAGCTTTCTTT
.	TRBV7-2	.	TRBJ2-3	CASSLGFGDTQYF	TGTGCCAGCAGCTTAGGTTTCGGAGATACGCAGTATTTT
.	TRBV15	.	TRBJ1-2	CATSRAIGTNYGYTF	TGTGCCACCAGCAGAGCGATTGGGACTAACTATGGCTACACCTTC
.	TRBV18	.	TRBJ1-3	CASSTGNTIYF	TGTGCCAGCTCAACTGGAAACACCATATATTTT
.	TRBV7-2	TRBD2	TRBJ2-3	CASSLNPGLAGIDTQYF	TGTGCCAGCAGCCTCAATCCGGGACTAGCGGGGATTGATACGCAGTATTTT
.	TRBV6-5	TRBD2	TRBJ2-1	CASSYGGRAYNEQFF	TGTGCCAGCAGTTATGGTGGGAGGGCCTACAATGAGCAGTTCTTC
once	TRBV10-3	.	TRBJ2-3	CATGTLEVIDTQYF	TGTGCCACCGGGACGCTGGAGGTTATTGACACGCAGTATTTT
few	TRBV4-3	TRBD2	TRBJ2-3	CASSQALAGGHTDTQYF	TGCGCCAGCAGCCAAGCCCTAGCGGGGGGACACACAGATACGCAGTATTTT
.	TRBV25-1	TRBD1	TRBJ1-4	CASSDGRGRSEKLFF	TGTGCCAGCAGTGATGGGAGGGGGCGCTCCGAAAAACTGTTTTTT
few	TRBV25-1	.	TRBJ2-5	CASSERSVETQYF	TGTGCCAGCAGTGAGAGGTCGGTCGAGACCCAGTACTTC
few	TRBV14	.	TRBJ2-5	CASSQVRIRAETQYF	TGTGCCAGCAGCCAAGTTCGGATCAGGGCGGAGACCCAGTACTTC
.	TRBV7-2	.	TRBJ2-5	CASSPPDSQETQYF	TGTGCCAGCAGCCCCCCGGACAGCCAAGAGACCCAGTACTTC
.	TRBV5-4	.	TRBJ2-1	CASSFSPSSYNEQFF	TGTGCCAGCAGCTTTTCTCCTAGCTCCTACAATGAGCAGTTCTTC
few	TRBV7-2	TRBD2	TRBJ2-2	CASSSGLAGVNTGELFF	TGTGCCAGCAGCTCGGGACTAGCGGGAGTGAACACCGGGGAGCTGTTTTTT
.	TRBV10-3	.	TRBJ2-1	CAIRKTDNEQFF	TGTGCCATCAGGAAGACAGACAATGAGCAGTTCTTC
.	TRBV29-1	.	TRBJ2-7	CSVVEGGDEQYF	TGCAGCGTTGTGGAGGGTGGGGACGAGCAGTACTTC
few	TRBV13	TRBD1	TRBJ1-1	CASSLKRDRGRENTEAFF	TGTGCCAGCAGCTTGAAGCGGGACAGGGGTCGGGAGAACACTGAAGCTTTCTTT
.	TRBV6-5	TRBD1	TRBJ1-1	CASSLRGTGVTEAFF	TGTGCCAGCAGTCTACGTGGGACAGGGGTCACTGAAGCTTTCTTT
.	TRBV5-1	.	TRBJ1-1	CASSLVEGLNTEAFF	TGCGCCAGCAGCTTGGTCGAGGGTTTGAACACTGAAGCTTTCTTT